The TCR beta chain described here comes from a study of cytomegalovirus exposure and HLA in healthy donors. As for the study in general: Among a few hundred genotyped donors, approximately 80% fell in the Caucasian-associated ancestry cluster. Study observations and caveats: CMV antigen specificity of three CMV-associated chains was confirmed in vitro. Later analysis identified several of the most significant clusters that appeared linked to common viral pathogens.

Use of 60 Vbeta and 13 Jbeta primers characterized the PCR. Sequencing was performed with immunoSEQ multiplex PCR; in TCRdb, only in-frame clones are kept and a portion is missing. The sample includes 150,000 to 200,000 clones, over 70% of them seen just once. The V gene lost 3 bases and the J gene lost 4 bases, with 16 bases spanning the gap. The CDR3 contains 16 residues. CDR1 SGHVS and CDR2 FQNEAQ come from the germline V gene. Points on this clone: Its antigen is not known.

Sequenced: PBMCs. The V call is TRBV7-8, the J call TRBJ1-5; D is uncertain. The receptor was isolated from a boy between 2 and 10 years old in good health and CMV-seronegative. The DNA for the CDR3 is TGTGCCAGCAGCTTTTCGCATACCCCAGATAATCAGCCCCAGCATTTT. It is translated as CASSFSHTPDNQPQHF.